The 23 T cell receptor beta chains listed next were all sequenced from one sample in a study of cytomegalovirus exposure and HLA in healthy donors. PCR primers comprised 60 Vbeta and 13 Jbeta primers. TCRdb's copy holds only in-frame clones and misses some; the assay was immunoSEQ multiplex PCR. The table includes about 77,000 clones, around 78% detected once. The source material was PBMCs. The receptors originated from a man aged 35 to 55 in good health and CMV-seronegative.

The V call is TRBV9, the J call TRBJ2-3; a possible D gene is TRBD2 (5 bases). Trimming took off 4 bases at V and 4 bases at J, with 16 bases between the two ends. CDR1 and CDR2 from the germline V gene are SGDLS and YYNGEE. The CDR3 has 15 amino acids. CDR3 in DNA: TGTGCCAGCAGCCCCCACGGGATAAGGGCAGATACGCAGTATTTT. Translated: CASSPHGIRADTQYF.

CDR3 nucleotides: TGCGCCAGCAGCTTGGTGGACAGGGTTAAGACTGAAGCTTTCTTT. Translating gives CASSLVDRVKTEAFF. The chain recombines TRBV5-1 with TRBJ1-1, with 8 bases lining up with TRBD1. CDR3 length: 15 amino acids. The V gene end was trimmed by 0 bases and the J gene end by 5 bases; junction bases not matched to a gene: 6. Germline V gene data show CDR1 as SGHRS and CDR2 as YFSETQ.

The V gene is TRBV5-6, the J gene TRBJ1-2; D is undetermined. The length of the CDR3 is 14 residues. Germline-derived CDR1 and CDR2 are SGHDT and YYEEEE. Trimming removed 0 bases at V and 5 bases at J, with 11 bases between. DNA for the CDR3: TGTGCCAGCAGCTTGGTTCTGGGCGGGTATGGCTACACCTTC. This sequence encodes CASSLVLGGYGYTF.

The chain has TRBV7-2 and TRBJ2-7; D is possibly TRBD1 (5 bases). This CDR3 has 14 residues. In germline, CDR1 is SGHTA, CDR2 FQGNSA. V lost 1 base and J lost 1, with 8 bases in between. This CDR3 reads CASSLGGKSYEQYF. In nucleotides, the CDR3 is TGTGCCAGCAGCTTAGGGGGCAAGTCCTACGAGCAGTACTTC.

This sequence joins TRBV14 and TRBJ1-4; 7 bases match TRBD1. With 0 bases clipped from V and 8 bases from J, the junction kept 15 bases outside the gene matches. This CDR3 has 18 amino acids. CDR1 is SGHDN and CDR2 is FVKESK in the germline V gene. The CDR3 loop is CASSQDEWDSPLEEKLFF. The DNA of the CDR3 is TGTGCCAGCAGCCAAGATGAGTGGGACAGCCCTTTGGAGGAAAAACTGTTTTTT.

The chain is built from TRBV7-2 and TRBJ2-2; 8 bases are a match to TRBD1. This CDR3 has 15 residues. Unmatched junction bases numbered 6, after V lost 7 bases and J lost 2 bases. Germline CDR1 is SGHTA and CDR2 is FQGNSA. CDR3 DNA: TGTGCCAGCACCCTGGACAGGGCCAACACCGGGGAGCTGTTTTTT. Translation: CASTLDRANTGELFF.

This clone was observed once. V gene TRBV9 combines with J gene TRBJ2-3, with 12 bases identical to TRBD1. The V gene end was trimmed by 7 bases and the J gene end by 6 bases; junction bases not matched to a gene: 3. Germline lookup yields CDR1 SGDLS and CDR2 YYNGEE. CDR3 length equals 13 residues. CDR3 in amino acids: CASGTGGFDTQYF. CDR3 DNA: TGTGCCAGCGGGACAGGGGGCTTCGATACGCAGTATTTT.

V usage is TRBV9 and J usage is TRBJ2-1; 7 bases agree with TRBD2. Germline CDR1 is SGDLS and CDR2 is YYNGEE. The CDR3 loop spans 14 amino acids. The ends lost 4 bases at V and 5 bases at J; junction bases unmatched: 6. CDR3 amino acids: CASSSRDYDNEQFF. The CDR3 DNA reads TGTGCCAGCAGCTCCCGGGACTACGACAATGAGCAGTTCTTC.

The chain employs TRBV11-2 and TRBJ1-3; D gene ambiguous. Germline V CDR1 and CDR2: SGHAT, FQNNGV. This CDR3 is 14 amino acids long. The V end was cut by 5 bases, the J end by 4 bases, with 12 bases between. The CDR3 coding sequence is TGTGCCAGCAGCCTGGGAGATGGGGGAAACACCATATATTTT. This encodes CASSLGDGGNTIYF.

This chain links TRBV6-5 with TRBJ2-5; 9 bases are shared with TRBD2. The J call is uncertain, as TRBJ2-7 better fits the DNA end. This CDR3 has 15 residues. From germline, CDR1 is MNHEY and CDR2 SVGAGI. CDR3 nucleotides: TGTGCCAGCAGTCTCTATGGCGGGGGGGCCTACGAGCAGTACTTC. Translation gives CASSLYGGGAYEQYF.

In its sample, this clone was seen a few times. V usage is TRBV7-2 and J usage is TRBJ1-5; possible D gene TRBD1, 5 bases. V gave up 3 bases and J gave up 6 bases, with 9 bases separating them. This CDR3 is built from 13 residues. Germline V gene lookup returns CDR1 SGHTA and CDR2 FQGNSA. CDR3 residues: CASSFGGGQPQHF. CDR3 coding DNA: TGTGCCAGCAGCTTTGGGGGGGGTCAGCCCCAGCATTTT.

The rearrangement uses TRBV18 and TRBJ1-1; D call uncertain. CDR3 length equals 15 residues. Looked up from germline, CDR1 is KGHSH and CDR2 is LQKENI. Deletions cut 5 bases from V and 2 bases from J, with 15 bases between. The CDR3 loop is CASSSATGANTEAFF. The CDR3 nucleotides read TGTGCCAGCTCATCAGCGACGGGAGCTAACACTGAAGCTTTCTTT.

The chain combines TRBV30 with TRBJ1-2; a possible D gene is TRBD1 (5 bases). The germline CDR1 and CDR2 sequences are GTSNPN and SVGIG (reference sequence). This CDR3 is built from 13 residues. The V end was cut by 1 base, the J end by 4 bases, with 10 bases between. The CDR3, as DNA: TGTGCCTGGAGTGGGTATGGGGCCTATGGCTACACCTTC. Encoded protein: CAWSGYGAYGYTF.

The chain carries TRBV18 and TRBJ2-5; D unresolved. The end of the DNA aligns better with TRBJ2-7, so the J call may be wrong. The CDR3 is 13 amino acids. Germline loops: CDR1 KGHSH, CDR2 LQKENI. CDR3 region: CASSPSAVNEQYF. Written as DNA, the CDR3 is TGTGCCAGCTCACCATCTGCGGTCAACGAGCAGTACTTC.

The CDR3 spells CASRNRRTLQETQYF. The CDR3, as DNA: TGTGCCAGCAGAAACCGACGGACACTCCAAGAGACCCAGTACTTC. The chain links TRBV28 to TRBJ2-5; D may be TRBD1 (5 bases). CDR1 MDHEN and CDR2 SYDVKM come from the germline V gene. This CDR3 is 15 amino acids long. V was trimmed by 6 bases and J by 1 base, leaving 15 bases between them.

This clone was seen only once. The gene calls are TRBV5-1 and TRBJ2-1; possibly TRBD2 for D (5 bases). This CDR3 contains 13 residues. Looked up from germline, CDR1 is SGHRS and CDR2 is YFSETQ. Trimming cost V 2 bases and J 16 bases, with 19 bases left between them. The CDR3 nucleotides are TGCGCCAGCAGCTTCTTTCCGGGCCCCCCGGGATTCTTC. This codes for CASSFFPGPPGFF.

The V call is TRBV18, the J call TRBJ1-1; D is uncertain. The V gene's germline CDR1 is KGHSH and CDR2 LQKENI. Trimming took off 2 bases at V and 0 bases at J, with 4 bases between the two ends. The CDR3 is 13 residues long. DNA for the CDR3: TGTGCCAGCTCACCAGCGGTGAACACTGAAGCTTTCTTT. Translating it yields CASSPAVNTEAFF. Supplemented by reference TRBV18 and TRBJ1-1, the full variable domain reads NAGVMQNPRHLVRRRGQEARLRCSPMKGHSHVYWYRQLPEEGLKFMVYLQKENIIDESGMPKERFSAEFPKEGPSILRIQQVVRGDSAAYFCASSPAVNTEAFFGQGTRLTVV.

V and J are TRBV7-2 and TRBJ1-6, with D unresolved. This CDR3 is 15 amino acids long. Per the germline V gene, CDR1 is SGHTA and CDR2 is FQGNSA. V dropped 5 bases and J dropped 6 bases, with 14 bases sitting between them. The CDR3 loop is CASSPQRAVNSPLHF. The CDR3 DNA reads TGTGCCAGCAGCCCTCAGCGGGCAGTTAATTCACCCCTCCACTTT.

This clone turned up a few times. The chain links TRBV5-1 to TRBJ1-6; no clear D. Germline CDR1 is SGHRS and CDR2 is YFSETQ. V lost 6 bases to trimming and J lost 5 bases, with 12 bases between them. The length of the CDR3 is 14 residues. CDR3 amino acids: CASTNQANNSPLHF. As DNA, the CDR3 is TGCGCCAGCACTAACCAGGCCAATAATTCACCCCTCCACTTT. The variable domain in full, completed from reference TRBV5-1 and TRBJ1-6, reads KAGVTQTPRYLIKTRGQQVTLSCSPISGHRSVSWYQQTPGQGLQFLFEYFSETQRNKGNFPGRFSGRQFSNSRSEMNVSTLELGDSALYLCASTNQANNSPLHFGNGTRLTVT.

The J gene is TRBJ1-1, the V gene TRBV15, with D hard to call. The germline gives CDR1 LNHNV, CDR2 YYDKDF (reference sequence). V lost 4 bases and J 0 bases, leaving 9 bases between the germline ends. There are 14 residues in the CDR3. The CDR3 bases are TGTGCCACCAGCAAGTCCAGGTTGAACACTGAAGCTTTCTTT. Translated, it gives CATSKSRLNTEAFF.

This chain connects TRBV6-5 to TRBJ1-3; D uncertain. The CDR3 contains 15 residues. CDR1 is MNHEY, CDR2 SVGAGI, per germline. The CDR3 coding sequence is TGTGCAAGCGGTGGTCCCAATAGCTCTGGAAACACCATATATTTT. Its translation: CASGGPNSSGNTIYF.

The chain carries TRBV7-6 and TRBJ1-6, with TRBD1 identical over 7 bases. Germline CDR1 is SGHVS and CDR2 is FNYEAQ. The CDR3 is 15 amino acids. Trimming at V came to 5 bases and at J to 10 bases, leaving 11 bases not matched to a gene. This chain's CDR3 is CASSQDRVPGSPLHF. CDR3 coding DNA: TGTGCCAGCAGCCAAGACAGGGTACCAGGCTCACCCCTCCACTTT.

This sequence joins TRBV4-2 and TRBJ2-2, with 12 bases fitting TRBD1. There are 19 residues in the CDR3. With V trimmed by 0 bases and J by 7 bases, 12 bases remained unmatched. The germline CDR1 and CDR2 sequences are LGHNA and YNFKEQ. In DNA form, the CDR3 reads TGTGCCAGCAGCCAAGATGCGCAAGCCGGGACAGGGGGCTTCGGGGAGCTGTTTTTT. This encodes CASSQDAQAGTGGFGELFF.